A selection of T cell receptor beta chains follows, all from one sample in a study of PD-L1 blockade in urothelial cancer. Repertoires were generated with immunoSEQ multiplex PCR, while TCRdb's copy carries only in-frame clones and drops some. This sample carries about 30,000 clones, 80% of them seen once, and the ten largest clones take about 2.1%. The sequences come from PBMCs, collected around atezolizumab (anti-PD-L1) treatment. The receptors were sampled from a middle-aged man with urothelial cancer. Both conserved end residues are part of each CDR3. D genes are given only for firm matches. A clone size is listed for some rows: how often the clone was seen (once, few, many), or a class if it is expanded.

CDR3 DNA,CDR3 protein,clone size,J gene,V gene,D gene
TGCGCCAGCAGCCATTCCACAGGTGGAAGGGGGCGCGCAGCTAATGAAAAACTGTTTTTT,CASSHSTGGRGRAANEKLFF,-,TRBJ1-4,TRBV4-1,TRBD1
TGTGCCAGCAGCGTAGAAAGGGGGCGGGCTTTCTTT,CASSVERGRAFF,-,TRBJ1-1,TRBV9,TRBD1
TGTGCCAGCTCACCTTCTCGACTAACCAACTACGAGCAGTACTTC,CASSPSRLTNYEQYF,-,TRBJ2-7,TRBV18,-
TGCGCCAGCACCATCAGAGGGGGCTATGGAGGGGATGAGCAGTTCTTC,CASTIRGGYGGDEQFF,-,TRBJ2-1,TRBV5-1,-
TGTGCCATCAGTGAGGCAACCGGGGTGTGGGCTTTCTTT,CAISEATGVWAFF,-,TRBJ1-1,TRBV10-3,-
TGTGCCAGCAGTTTACCGGGACAACTTAGCAATCAGCCCCAGCATTTT,CASSLPGQLSNQPQHF,-,TRBJ1-5,TRBV28,-
TGTGCCAGCAGTTACTCTGGACAGGCGACCATATATTTT,CASSYSGQATIYF,-,TRBJ1-3,TRBV6-5,TRBD1
TGTGCCAGCAGTTACTCCACCGGGACAGTAAATTCACCCCTCCACTTT,CASSYSTGTVNSPLHF,-,TRBJ1-6,TRBV6-5,TRBD1
TGCGCCAGCAGCTTGACCAGACTAGCGGGTCAAGAGACCCAGTACTTC,CASSLTRLAGQETQYF,-,TRBJ2-5,TRBV5-1,TRBD2
TGTGCCAGCAGCTTGGCGGACAGGGGAAGTACTGAAGCTTTCTTT,CASSLADRGSTEAFF,-,TRBJ1-1,TRBV7-8,TRBD1
TGTGCTAGCAGCCCTCTAGCGGCCCCCGACACCGGGGAGCTGTTTTTT,CASSPLAAPDTGELFF,once,TRBJ2-2,TRBV7-7,TRBD2
TGTGCCAACTCACCAATAAACCCGCTAGCGGTTTACAATGAGCAGTTCTTC,CANSPINPLAVYNEQFF,-,TRBJ2-1,TRBV18,TRBD2
TGCGCCAGCAGTTTAAAGACCCAGTACTTC,CASSLKTQYF,-,TRBJ2-5,TRBV10-1,-
TGTGCCAGCAGCTTAGCCGGGGGAATGGGAACTGAAGCTTTCTTT,CASSLAGGMGTEAFF,-,TRBJ1-1,TRBV7-6,-
TGTGCCATCAGTGAGTCTAGTGTGTCCTACGAGCAGTACTTC,CAISESSVSYEQYF,-,TRBJ2-7,TRBV10-3,-
TGTGCCAGCAGTTACGATGGGGGGTCTGGAAACACCATATATTTT,CASSYDGGSGNTIYF,-,TRBJ1-3,TRBV6-6,-